This TCR beta chain was identified in a study of blood T cell repertoires in COVID-19 (dated by TCRdb to 2019 to 2021). Study-wide context: Samples covering the acute and convalescent phases of COVID-19 were provided by collaborators in the United States, Italy and Spain. Where HLA class I and class II types were available, the types were taken from metadata supplied by the sample provider, not from assay-based typing. A de-identified subject ID, COVID-19 status, age in years and sex were almost always included in the sample metadata. Samples were obtained from the ongoing ImmuneRACE study (first 160 participants) and from about 1,300 subjects provided by 6 global collaborators. Subjects who had been exposed to COVID-19, were actively infected with it, or had recovered from it provided the deeply sampled blood TCRbeta repertoires that made up the dataset. The repertoires were made available in a free public database intended to serve as a resource for research on the immune response to SARS-CoV-2. The material from the prospective study consisted of cDNA or gDNA derived from T cells, B-cell-depleted T cells, or PBMCs. Overall study outcomes, separate from this receptor: How much clinical and demographic metadata was included differed by source and by participant, and the metadata was provided uncurated.

TCRbeta CDR3 regions were amplified from genomic DNA using the immunoSEQ Assay, a bias-controlled multiplex PCR. In the paper's pipeline: Nucleated cell counts per sample were estimated from amplification of reference gene primers within the assay. Sequence reads were collapsed and filtered to measure the absolute abundance of every unique TCRbeta CDR3 rearrangement. For each sample, productive Simpson clonality was calculated as the square root of Simpson's diversity index across productive rearrangements. Not all clones reach the TCRdb copy of this immuneACCESS table, which keeps in-frame sequences only. Checked studies attribute under half of the gap to unresolved V genes and leave the rest unexplained. Clone size and the V and J calls come from that table; the DNA yielded D and trimming. Present in this sample are a few hundred thousand clones, 86% of which were seen just once. The ten largest clonotypes hold 1.6% of the sample.

The CDR1 and CDR2 encoded by the germline V gene (reference sequence) are MNHEY and SMNVEV. CDR3 length: 14 amino acids, cysteine to phenylalanine. The DNA shown is the 42-base CDR3, in frame from base 1. V loses 2 bases of germline sequence and J loses 3 bases, and the interval between the two ends is 11 bases. Regarding this clone: Its antigen target is currently unknown. No much larger clone is present one base from it, and per-base qualities are unavailable.

The collaborating institutions used their own protocols to collect whole blood in K2EDTA tubes. For TCRbeta analysis, collaborator samples were shipped as frozen whole blood, as isolated PBMCs, or as DNA extracted from either sample type. The chain is assembled from TRBV27 and TRBJ2-7; a weak D assignment points to TRBD2 (6 bases agree). The receptor was derived from a woman aged 45-59 years with acute or convalescent COVID-19. Sequences were obtained from peripheral blood. The CDR3 region reads CASSLLSGDYEQYF. The bases read TGTGCCAGCAGTTTACTTAGCGGAGACTACGAGCAGTACTTC.